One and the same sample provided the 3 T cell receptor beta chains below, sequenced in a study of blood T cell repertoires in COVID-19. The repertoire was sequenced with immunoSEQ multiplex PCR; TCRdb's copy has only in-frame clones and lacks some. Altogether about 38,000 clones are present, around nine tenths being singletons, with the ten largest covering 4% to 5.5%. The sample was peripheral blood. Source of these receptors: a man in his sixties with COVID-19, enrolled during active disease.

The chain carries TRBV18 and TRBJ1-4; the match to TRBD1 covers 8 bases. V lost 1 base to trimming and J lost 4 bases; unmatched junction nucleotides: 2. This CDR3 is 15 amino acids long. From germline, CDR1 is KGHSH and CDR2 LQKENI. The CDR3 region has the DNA TGTGCCAGCTCACCACAGACAGGGGTTAATGAAAAACTGTTTTTT. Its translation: CASSPQTGVNEKLFF.

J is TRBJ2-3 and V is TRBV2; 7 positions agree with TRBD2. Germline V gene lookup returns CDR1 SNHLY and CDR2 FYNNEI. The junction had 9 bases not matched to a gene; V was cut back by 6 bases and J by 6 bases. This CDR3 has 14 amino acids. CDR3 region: CASSPSAGADTQYF. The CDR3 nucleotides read TGTGCCAGCAGCCCCTCGGCGGGAGCGGATACGCAGTATTTT. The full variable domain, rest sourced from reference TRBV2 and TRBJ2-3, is EPEVTQTPSHQVTQMGQEVILRCVPISNHLYFYWYRQILGQKVEFLVSFYNNEISEKSEIFDDQFSVERPDGSNFTLKIRSTKLEDSAMYFCASSPSAGADTQYFGPGTRLTVL.

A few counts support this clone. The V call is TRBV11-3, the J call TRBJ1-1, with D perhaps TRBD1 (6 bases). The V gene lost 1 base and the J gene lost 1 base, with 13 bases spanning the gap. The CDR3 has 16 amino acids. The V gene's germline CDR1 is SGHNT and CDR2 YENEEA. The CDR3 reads CASSLGVGAGNTEAFF. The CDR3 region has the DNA TGTGCCAGCAGCTTAGGTGTGGGGGCAGGGAACACTGAAGCTTTCTTT.